The following is a T cell receptor (beta chain) sequence with its context. Antigen: not known. V lost 1 base, J lost 7 bases, and 16 bases lay in between. Germline CDR1 is SGHTA and CDR2 is FQGNSA. This CDR3 region has 15 residues. The PCR had 60 Vbeta and 13 Jbeta primers. Data came from immunoSEQ multiplex PCR; TCRdb stores just in-frame clones and leaves some out. The data show about 200,000 clones, around 82% seen once. This specimen belongs to a study of cytomegalovirus exposure and HLA in healthy donors. The study's findings and limits: Beyond CMV serostatus, there was no information to go on about immune exposure. Exclusion as indistinguishable affected some V segments, including TRBV6-2 and TRBV6-3. Later genetic work tied a missense DCLRE1C variant to beta-chain V and J trimming.

The receptor comes from a young man in good health and CMV-seronegative. The chain employs TRBV7-2 and TRBJ1-2; D remains unclear. Sequenced material: PBMCs. CDR3 DNA: TGTGCCAGCAGCTTAGGATCGGCCTCACACAGTGGCTACACCTTC. It yields the protein CASSLGSASHSGYTF.